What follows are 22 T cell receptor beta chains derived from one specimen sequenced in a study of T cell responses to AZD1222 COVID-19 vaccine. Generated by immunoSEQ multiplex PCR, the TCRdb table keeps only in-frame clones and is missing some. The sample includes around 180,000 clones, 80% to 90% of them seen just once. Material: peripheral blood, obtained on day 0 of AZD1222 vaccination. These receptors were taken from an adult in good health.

The CDR3 region has the DNA TGTGCCAGCAGTTTACTTATTAGCGGAATATACAATGAGCAGTTCTTC. This codes for CASSLLISGIYNEQFF. V usage is TRBV27 and J usage is TRBJ2-1; a possible D gene is TRBD2 (6 bases). The CDR3 sequence is 16 residues long. Germline V lookup: CDR1 MNHEY, CDR2 SMNVEV (reference sequence). The ends were cut back, 2 bases at V and 4 bases at J, with 15 bases in the middle.

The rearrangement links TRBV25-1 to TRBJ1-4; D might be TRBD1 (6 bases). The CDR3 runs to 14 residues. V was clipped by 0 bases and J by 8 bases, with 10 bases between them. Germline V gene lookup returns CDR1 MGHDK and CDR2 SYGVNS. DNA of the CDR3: TGTGCCAGCAGTGAATATGCAGGGGTAGAAAAACTGTTTTTT. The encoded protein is CASSEYAGVEKLFF.

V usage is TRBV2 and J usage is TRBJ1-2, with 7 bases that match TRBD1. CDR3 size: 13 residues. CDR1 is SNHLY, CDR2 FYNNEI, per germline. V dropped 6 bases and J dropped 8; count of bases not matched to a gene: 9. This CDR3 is CASRLQGLGGYTF. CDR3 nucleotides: TGTGCCAGCAGACTACAGGGGTTGGGGGGCTACACCTTC. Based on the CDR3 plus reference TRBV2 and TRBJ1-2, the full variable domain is EPEVTQTPSHQVTQMGQEVILRCVPISNHLYFYWYRQILGQKVEFLVSFYNNEISEKSEIFDDQFSVERPDGSNFTLKIRSTKLEDSAMYFCASRLQGLGGYTFGSGTRLTVV.

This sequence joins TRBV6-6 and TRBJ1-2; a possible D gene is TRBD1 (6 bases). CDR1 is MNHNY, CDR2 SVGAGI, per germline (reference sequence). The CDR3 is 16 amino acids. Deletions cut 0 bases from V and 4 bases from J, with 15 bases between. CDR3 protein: CASSYSILGGAYGYTF. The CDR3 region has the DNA TGTGCCAGCAGTTACTCGATATTGGGGGGCGCCTATGGCTACACCTTC.

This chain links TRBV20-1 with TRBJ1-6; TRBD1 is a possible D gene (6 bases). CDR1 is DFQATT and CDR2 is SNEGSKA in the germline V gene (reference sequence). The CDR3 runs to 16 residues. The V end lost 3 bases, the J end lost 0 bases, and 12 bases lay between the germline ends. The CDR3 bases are TGCAGTGCTAGTGAAGGGGGAAGCTCCTATAATTCACCCCTCCACTTT. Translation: CSASEGGSSYNSPLHF.

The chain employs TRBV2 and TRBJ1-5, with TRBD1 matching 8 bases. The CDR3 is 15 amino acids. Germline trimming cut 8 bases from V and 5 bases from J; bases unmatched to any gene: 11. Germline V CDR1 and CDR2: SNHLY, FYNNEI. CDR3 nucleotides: TGTGCCAGCGCCCCGAGACAGGGGTTTGATCAGCCCCAGCATTTT. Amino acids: CASAPRQGFDQPQHF.

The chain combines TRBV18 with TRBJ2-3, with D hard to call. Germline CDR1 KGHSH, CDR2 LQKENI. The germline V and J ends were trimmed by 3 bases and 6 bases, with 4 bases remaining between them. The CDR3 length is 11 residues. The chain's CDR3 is CASSPWDTQYF. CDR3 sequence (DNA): TGTGCCAGCTCACCTTGGGATACGCAGTATTTT.

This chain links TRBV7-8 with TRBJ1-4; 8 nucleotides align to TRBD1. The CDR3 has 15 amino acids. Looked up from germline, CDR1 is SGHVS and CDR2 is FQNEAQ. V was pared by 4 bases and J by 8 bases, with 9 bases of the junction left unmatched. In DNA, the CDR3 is TGTGCCAGCAGCTCCCGGACAGGGCCGAGGGAAAAACTGTTTTTT. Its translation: CASSSRTGPREKLFF. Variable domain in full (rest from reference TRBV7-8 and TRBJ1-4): GAGVSQSPRYKVAKRGQDVALRCDPISGHVSLFWYQQALGQGPEFLTYFQNEAQLDKSGLPSDRFFAERPEGSVSTLKIQRTQQEDSAVYLCASSSRTGPREKLFFGSGTQLSVL.

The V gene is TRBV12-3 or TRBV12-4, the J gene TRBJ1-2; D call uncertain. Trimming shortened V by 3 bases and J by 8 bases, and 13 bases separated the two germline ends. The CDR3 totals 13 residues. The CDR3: CASSFMATRGYTF. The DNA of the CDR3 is TGTGCCAGCAGTTTTATGGCCACGAGGGGCTACACCTTC.

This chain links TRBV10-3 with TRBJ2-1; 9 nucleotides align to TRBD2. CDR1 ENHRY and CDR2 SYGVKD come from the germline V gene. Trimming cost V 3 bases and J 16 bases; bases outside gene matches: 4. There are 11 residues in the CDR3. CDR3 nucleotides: TGTGCCATCAGTGACGCGGGGGGGCTCTTCTTC. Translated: CAISDAGGLFF.

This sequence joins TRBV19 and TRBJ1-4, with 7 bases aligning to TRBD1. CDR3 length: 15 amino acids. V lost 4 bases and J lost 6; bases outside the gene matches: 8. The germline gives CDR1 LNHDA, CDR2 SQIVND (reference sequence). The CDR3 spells CASSNQGVGDEKLFF. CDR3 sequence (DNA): TGTGCCAGTAGTAATCAGGGGGTTGGCGATGAAAAACTGTTTTTT.

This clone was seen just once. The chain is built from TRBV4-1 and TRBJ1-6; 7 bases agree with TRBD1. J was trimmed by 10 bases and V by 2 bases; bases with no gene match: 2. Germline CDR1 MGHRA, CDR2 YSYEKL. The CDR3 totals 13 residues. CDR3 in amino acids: CASSQTGASPLHF. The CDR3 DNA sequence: TGCGCCAGCAGCCAAACAGGGGCGTCACCCCTCCACTTT.

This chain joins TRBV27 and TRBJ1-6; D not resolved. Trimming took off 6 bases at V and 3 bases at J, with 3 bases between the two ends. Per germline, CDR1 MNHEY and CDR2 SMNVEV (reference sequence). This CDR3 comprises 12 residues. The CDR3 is CASSDYNSPLHF. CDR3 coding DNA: TGTGCCAGCAGCGACTATAATTCACCCCTCCACTTT.

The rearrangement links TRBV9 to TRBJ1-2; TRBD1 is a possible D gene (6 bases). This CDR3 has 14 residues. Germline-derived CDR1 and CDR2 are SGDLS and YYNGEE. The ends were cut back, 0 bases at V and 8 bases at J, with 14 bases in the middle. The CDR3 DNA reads TGTGCCAGCAGCGTAGGTCAGGGGCGAGAAGGCTACACCTTC. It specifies CASSVGQGREGYTF.

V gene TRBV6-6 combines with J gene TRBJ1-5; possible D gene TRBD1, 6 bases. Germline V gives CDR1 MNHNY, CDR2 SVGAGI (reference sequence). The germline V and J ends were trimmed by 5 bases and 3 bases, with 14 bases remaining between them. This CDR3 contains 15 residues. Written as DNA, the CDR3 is TGTGCCAGCAGTCGGGACAATCGGGACAATCAGCCCCAGCATTTT. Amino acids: CASSRDNRDNQPQHF.

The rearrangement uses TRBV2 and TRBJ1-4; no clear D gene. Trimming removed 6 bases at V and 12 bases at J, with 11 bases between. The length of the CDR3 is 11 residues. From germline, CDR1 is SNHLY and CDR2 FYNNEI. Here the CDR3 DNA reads TGTGCCAGCAGGGTTTCGTGGGAACTGTTTTTT. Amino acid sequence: CASRVSWELFF.

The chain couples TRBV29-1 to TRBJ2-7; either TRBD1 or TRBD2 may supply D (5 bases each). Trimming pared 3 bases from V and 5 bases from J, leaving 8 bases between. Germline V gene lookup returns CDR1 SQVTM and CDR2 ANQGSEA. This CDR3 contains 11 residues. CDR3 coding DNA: TGCAGCGTTGAGTGGGGGAACGAGCAGTACTTC. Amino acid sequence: CSVEWGNEQYF.

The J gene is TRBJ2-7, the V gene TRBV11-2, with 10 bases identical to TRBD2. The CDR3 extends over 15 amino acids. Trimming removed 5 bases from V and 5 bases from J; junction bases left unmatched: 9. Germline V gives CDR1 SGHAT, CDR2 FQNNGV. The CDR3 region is CASSRSGGPRHEQYF. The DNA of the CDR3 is TGTGCCAGCAGCCGTAGCGGGGGGCCTAGACACGAGCAGTACTTC.

CDR3 residues: CSARDMEAFF. CDR3 bases: TGCAGTGCTAGAGATATGGAAGCTTTCTTT. V is TRBV20-1 and J is TRBJ1-1; D is ambiguous. There are 10 residues in the CDR3. Between the trimmed V and J ends, which lost 0 bases and 8 bases, there was a span of 4 bases. Germline-derived CDR1 and CDR2 are DFQATT and SNEGSKA (reference sequence).

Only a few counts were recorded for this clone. The CDR3 spells CASSRTGAGANVLTF. The DNA of the CDR3 is TGTGCCAGCAGCCGGACAGGGGCTGGGGCCAACGTCCTGACTTTC. The chain combines TRBV3-1 (or the pseudogene TRBV3-2) with TRBJ2-6; 9 bases map to TRBD1. V lost 4 bases and J lost 2; bases outside the gene matches: 0. This CDR3 has 15 amino acids. Germline CDR1 is LGHDT and CDR2 is YNNKEL (reference sequence).

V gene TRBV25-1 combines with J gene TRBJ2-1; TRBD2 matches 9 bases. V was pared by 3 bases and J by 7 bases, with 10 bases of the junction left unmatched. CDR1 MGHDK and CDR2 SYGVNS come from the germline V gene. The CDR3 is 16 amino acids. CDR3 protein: CASSEWRGGLGNEQFF. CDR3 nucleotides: TGTGCCAGCAGTGAGTGGCGGGGGGGCCTAGGGAATGAGCAGTTCTTC.

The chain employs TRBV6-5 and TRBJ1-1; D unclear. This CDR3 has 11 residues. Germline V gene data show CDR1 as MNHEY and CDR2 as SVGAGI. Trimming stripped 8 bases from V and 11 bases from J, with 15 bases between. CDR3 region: CASSQAFWAFF. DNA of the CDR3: TGTGCCAGCTCTCAGGCCTTTTGGGCTTTCTTT.